The 11 T cell receptor beta chains below were found in one sample sequenced in a study of response to subunit inactivated influenza vaccine. TCRdb called the RT-PCR reads again in MiXCR, with one record for every CDR3 protein. This sample has 150,000 to 200,000 distinct CDR3 sequences, with approximately 12% found just once. These data were likewise used in another study, on T cells expressing NK-cell markers. Turning to that study: 5'RACE template switching with UMIs produced the TCR beta cDNA.

The source was CD8+ T cells sorted from PBMCs, collected about 12 days after vaccination. These receptors were obtained from a man aged 50-59 years who received an inactivated influenza vaccine.

The chain is built from TRBV15 and TRBJ2-5, with TRBD1 matching 7 bases. CDR3 length: 18 residues. The trim removed 2 bases at V and 1 base at J, leaving 13 bases unmatched. Germline lookup yields CDR1 LNHNV and CDR2 YYDKDF (reference sequence). CDR3 sequence: CATSRSTSPTGVQETQYF. CDR3 in DNA: TGTGCCACCAGCAGATCTACCAGCCCCACAGGGGTCCAAGAGACCCAGTACTTC. Looking up the rest from reference TRBV15 and TRBJ2-5 gives the full variable domain: DAMVIQNPRYQVTQFGKPVTLSCSQTLNHNVMYWYQQKSSQAPKLLFHYYDKDFNNEADTPDNFQSRRPNTSFCFLDIRSPGLGDTAMYLCATSRSTSPTGVQETQYFGPGTRLLVL.

This clonotype turned up a few times. V gene TRBV6-5 combines with J gene TRBJ1-1; no firm D call. This CDR3 contains 11 residues. CDR1 is MNHEY and CDR2 is SVGAGI in the germline V gene. Between the trimmed V and J ends, which lost 2 bases and 7 bases, there was a span of 5 bases. The CDR3 here is CASSYQDEAFF. DNA of the CDR3: TGTGCCAGCAGTTACCAGGATGAAGCTTTCTTT.

Ten or more counts support this clonotype. The genes are TRBV4-3 and TRBJ2-2; no firm D call. V lost 0 bases and J lost 7, with 6 bases in between. This CDR3 comprises 13 residues. The germline V gene encodes CDR1 LGHNA and CDR2 YSLEER. The CDR3: CASSQDFGGELFF. In DNA, the CDR3 is TGCGCCAGCAGCCAAGATTTCGGCGGGGAGCTGTTTTTT.

This clonotype was observed a few times. The J gene is TRBJ2-5, the V gene TRBV25-1; 7 nucleotides match TRBD2. The length of the CDR3 is 13 residues. Trimming took 8 bases from V and 5 from J; bases not matched to a gene: 8. Germline CDR1 and CDR2: MGHDK and SYGVNS. Here the CDR3 reads CASPRTRLETQYF. The CDR3 DNA is TGTGCCAGCCCGCGGACTAGGTTGGAGACCCAGTACTTC.

This clonotype was seen a handful of times. The chain is built from TRBV25-1 and TRBJ1-1; no reliable D call. The CDR3 totals 12 residues. The germline gives CDR1 MGHDK, CDR2 SYGVNS. Between the trimmed V and J ends, which lost 8 bases and 1 base, there was a span of 8 bases. This CDR3 reads CASSRGNTEAFF. As DNA, the CDR3 is TGTGCCAGCTCTCGGGGGAACACTGAAGCTTTCTTT.

The chain employs TRBV20-1 and TRBJ2-7, with unresolved D. The CDR3 loop spans 13 amino acids. V was shortened by 3 bases and J by 0 bases, with 9 bases between the two germline ends. Germline CDR1 DFQATT, CDR2 SNEGSKA (reference sequence). Written as DNA, the CDR3 is TGCAGTGCTAGTGGCATGGACTCCTACGAGCAGTACTTC. Protein product: CSASGMDSYEQYF.

The chain is built from TRBV5-1 and TRBJ2-1; unclear D gene. Trimming removed 5 bases from V and 0 bases from J, with 12 bases in between. The CDR3 totals 15 residues. CDR1 and CDR2 from the germline V gene are SGHRS and YFSETQ. The CDR3 loop is CASRPDASSYNEQFF. The CDR3 DNA follows: TGCGCCAGCAGACCTGACGCCAGCTCCTACAATGAGCAGTTCTTC. The entire variable domain, with the rest obtained from reference TRBV5-1 and TRBJ2-1, is as follows: KAGVTQTPRYLIKTRGQQVTLSCSPISGHRSVSWYQQTPGQGLQFLFEYFSETQRNKGNFPGRFSGRQFSNSRSEMNVSTLELGDSALYLCASRPDASSYNEQFFGPGTRLTVL.

Worth noting for this clonotype: A much larger clonotype is one base distant, so this may be a read error. This rearrangement joins TRBV6-1 to TRBJ2-3; TRBD2 aligns across 11 bases. This CDR3 comprises 16 residues. The V gene's germline CDR1 is MNHNS and CDR2 SASEGT. CDR3 sequence: CASSSLAGGLTGTQYF. In DNA form, the CDR3 reads TGTGCCAGCAGTAGTCTAGCGGGAGGTCTCACAGGTACGCAGTATTTT.

This clonotype was recorded many times. The rearrangement links TRBV20-1 to TRBJ2-7; D gene uncertain. Germline V CDR1 and CDR2: DFQATT, SNEGSKA (reference sequence). Between the trimmed V and J ends, which lost 0 bases and 0 bases, there was a span of 9 bases. The CDR3 covers 14 residues. Written as DNA, the CDR3 is TGCAGTGCTAGAGATCGGACCAGCTCCTACGAGCAGTACTTC. Translation gives CSARDRTSSYEQYF.

The V gene is TRBV4-3, the J gene TRBJ2-3; 9 nucleotides align to TRBD1. After removal of 0 bases from V and 4 bases from J, the junction contained 8 bases not matched to a gene. The germline gives CDR1 LGHNA, CDR2 YSLEER. The CDR3 runs to 17 residues. The CDR3 DNA follows: TGCGCCAGCAGCCAAGATACTGGGGGACAGGGTGCAGATACGCAGTATTTT. Translating gives CASSQDTGGQGADTQYF.

The chain joins TRBV4-2 to TRBJ2-7, with 7 bases matching TRBD1. This CDR3 contains 17 residues. The germline V gene has CDR1 LGHNA and CDR2 YNFKEQ. V trimming: 0 bases; J trimming: 0 bases; junction bases outside the gene matches: 8. The CDR3, as DNA: TGTGCCAGCAGCCAAGAAGAGACAGGGACCAGCTCCTACGAGCAGTACTTC. It is translated as CASSQEETGTSSYEQYF.